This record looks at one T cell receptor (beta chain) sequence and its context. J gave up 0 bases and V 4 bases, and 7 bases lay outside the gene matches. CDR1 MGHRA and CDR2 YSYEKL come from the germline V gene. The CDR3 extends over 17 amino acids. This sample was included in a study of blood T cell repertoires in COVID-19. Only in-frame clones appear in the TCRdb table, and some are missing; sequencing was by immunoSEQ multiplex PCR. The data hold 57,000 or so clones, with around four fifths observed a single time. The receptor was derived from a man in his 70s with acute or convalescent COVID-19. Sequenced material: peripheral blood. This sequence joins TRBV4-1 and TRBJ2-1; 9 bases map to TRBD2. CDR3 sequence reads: CASSPGLALSSYNEQFF. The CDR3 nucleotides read TGCGCCAGCAGCCCAGGACTAGCGCTTAGCTCCTACAATGAGCAGTTCTTC.